This TCR beta chain derives from a study of HIV-infected patients and healthy controls. Overall study results and limits: The seeming recovery of the Gini index after therapy in HIV-infected patients vanished in size-matched data. Study cohorts differed slightly in age and sex, but this did not explain diversity differences.

450 to 600 ng RNA was reverse transcribed with alpha and beta constant-region primers. Alpha and beta chain libraries were made separately by chain-specific third strand synthesis with multiplexing indices. Each cDNA molecule was barcoded, and a single primer pair amplified each chain. TCRdb independently ran MiXCR on the 5' RACE reads; one entry per CDR3 protein. This table holds 13,000 to 15,000 distinct CDR3 sequences, roughly a tenth found once. No cell fractionation was done, so the repertoire covers all unsorted peripheral blood T cells. An approximately 2.6 ml peripheral blood sample was taken for RNA. On this clonotype: Its antigen is not known.

Per the germline V gene, CDR1 is MNHEY and CDR2 is SVGEGT. The CDR3 extends over 13 amino acids. With V trimmed by 8 bases and J by 4 bases, 7 bases remained unmatched. The chain recombines TRBV6-2 or TRBV6-3 with TRBJ2-7, with TRBD1 matching over 8 bases. Sequencing was done on a sample of blood. The TCR comes from an adult in good health. CDR3: CASVRGLGYEQYF. Here the CDR3 DNA reads TGTGCCAGCGTCAGGGGGCTGGGATACGAGCAGTACTTC.